The 24 T cell receptor beta chains presented below share a single source sample, sequenced in a study of T cell responses to AZD1222 COVID-19 vaccine. Libraries were prepared by immunoSEQ multiplex PCR; TCRdb keeps only in-frame clonotypes and omits some of them. The sample includes more than 90,000 clones, about 80% of them seen just once. This sample comprised peripheral blood, obtained on day 0 of AZD1222 vaccination. The receptors were sampled from an adult in good health.

The chain combines TRBV27 with TRBJ2-1; 8 bases are shared with TRBD2. Germline values: CDR1 MNHEY, CDR2 SMNVEV (reference sequence). This CDR3 is 16 amino acids long. The V gene end was trimmed by 4 bases and the J gene end by 4 bases; junction bases not matched to a gene: 9. The CDR3 sequence: CASSSPLAGGYNEQFF. The CDR3 DNA reads TGTGCCAGCAGTTCCCCCCTGGCGGGGGGATACAATGAGCAGTTCTTC.

This chain connects TRBV6-5 to TRBJ1-1; D remains unclear. The CDR3 totals 13 residues. The ends were cut back, 2 bases at V and 3 bases at J, with 7 bases in the middle. CDR1 MNHEY and CDR2 SVGAGI come from the germline V gene. This CDR3 is CASSYERDTEAFF. The CDR3, as DNA: TGTGCCAGCAGTTACGAGAGGGACACTGAAGCTTTCTTT.

This clone showed up just a few times. The chain uses TRBV27 and TRBJ2-7, with D possibly being TRBD1 (6 bases). Trimming took 2 bases from V and 2 from J, leaving 10 bases between them. The CDR3 has 14 amino acids. In germline, CDR1 is MNHEY, CDR2 SMNVEV (reference sequence). CDR3 nucleotides: TGTGCCAGCAGTTTACGGACAGACGCCTACGAGCAGTACTTC. Protein product: CASSLRTDAYEQYF.

The gene calls are TRBV4-2 and TRBJ1-2; D gene unclear. CDR1 is LGHNA, CDR2 YNFKEQ, per germline. The germline V and J ends were trimmed by 1 base and 2 bases, with 8 bases remaining between them. CDR3 length: 14 residues. The CDR3 sequence is CASSQAQGNYGYTF. The DNA for the CDR3 is TGTGCCAGCAGCCAAGCGCAAGGGAACTATGGCTACACCTTC.

This clone was observed a single time. This rearrangement joins TRBV27 to TRBJ2-5; 8 bases agree with TRBD2. With V trimmed by 5 bases and J by 5 bases, 13 bases remained unmatched. The germline CDR1 and CDR2 sequences are MNHEY and SMNVEV (reference sequence). The CDR3 extends over 16 amino acids. The CDR3 DNA reads as TGTGCCAGCAGTCCGCTCCGGGCCGAGCGGGGGGAGACCCAGTACTTC. Translated, it gives CASSPLRAERGETQYF.

This chain connects TRBV2 to TRBJ2-1; D is unclear. V dropped 1 base and J dropped 6 bases, with 10 bases sitting between them. CDR1 is SNHLY and CDR2 is FYNNEI in the germline V gene. There are 14 residues in the CDR3. CDR3 coding DNA: TGTGCCAGCAGTGAAGTAGGAGTACCCAATGAGCAGTTCTTC. This encodes CASSEVGVPNEQFF.

The V gene is TRBV5-1, the J gene TRBJ1-6, with a weak D call TRBD1 (5 bases). CDR3 size: 14 residues. Germline CDR1 is SGHRS and CDR2 is YFSETQ. Between the trimmed V and J ends, which lost 5 bases and 7 bases, there was a span of 13 bases. The CDR3 sequence is CASRPGTGNSPLHF. CDR3 in DNA: TGCGCCAGCAGGCCAGGGACGGGGAATTCACCCCTCCACTTT. Using reference TRBV5-1 and TRBJ1-6 for the parts outside the CDR3, the full variable domain is KAGVTQTPRYLIKTRGQQVTLSCSPISGHRSVSWYQQTPGQGLQFLFEYFSETQRNKGNFPGRFSGRQFSNSRSEMNVSTLELGDSALYLCASRPGTGNSPLHFGNGTRLTVT.

This sequence joins TRBV28 and TRBJ2-7; 7 bases agree with TRBD1. This CDR3 is built from 13 residues. Germline CDR1 MDHEN, CDR2 SYDVKM. The V gene end was trimmed by 2 bases and the J gene end by 6 bases; junction bases not matched to a gene: 4. CDR3 protein: CASSLPNRGEQYF. The DNA for the CDR3 is TGTGCCAGCAGTTTACCAAACAGGGGCGAGCAGTACTTC.

The chain is built from TRBV2 and TRBJ2-5; D is unresolved. Between the trimmed V and J ends, which lost 2 bases and 2 bases, there was a span of 3 bases. This CDR3 comprises 12 residues. Germline V lookup: CDR1 SNHLY, CDR2 FYNNEI. CDR3 in DNA: TGTGCCAGCAGTGAACTGCAAGAGACCCAGTACTTC. This gives the protein CASSELQETQYF.

About this clone: Other DNA sequences from this sample encode an identical CDR3 as well. The rearrangement links TRBV5-1 to TRBJ1-2, with D perhaps TRBD1 (5 bases). Trimming stripped 3 bases from V and 5 bases from J, with 8 bases between. CDR1 and CDR2 from the germline V gene are SGHRS and YFSETQ. The CDR3 is 12 residues long. This CDR3 is CASSSDTYGYTF. CDR3 DNA sequence: TGCGCCAGCAGCTCGGACACGTATGGCTACACCTTC.

The chain joins TRBV19 to TRBJ1-2, with D unclear. Per the germline V gene, CDR1 is LNHDA and CDR2 is SQIVND (reference sequence). The CDR3 sequence is 14 residues long. V shed 0 bases and J shed 8 bases, with 13 bases lying between them. The CDR3 nucleotides are TGTGCCAGTAGTATAGATCCGGGGAGTAACGGCTACACCTTC. This sequence encodes CASSIDPGSNGYTF.

The chain combines TRBV28 with TRBJ2-2, with D maybe TRBD1 (6 bases). CDR3 length: 13 residues. Germline lookup yields CDR1 MDHEN and CDR2 SYDVKM. Trimming pared 6 bases from V and 3 bases from J, leaving 8 bases between. The CDR3 region is CASSNRDTGELFF. As DNA, the CDR3 is TGTGCCAGCAGCAACAGGGACACCGGGGAGCTGTTTTTT.

The chain employs TRBV28 and TRBJ1-3; D remains unclear. CDR3 size: 14 residues. Germline-derived CDR1 and CDR2 are MDHEN and SYDVKM. Trimming took 2 bases from V and 0 from J, leaving 5 bases between them. The CDR3 DNA reads as TGTGCCAGCAGTTTAAGCTTCTCTGGAAACACCATATATTTT. Translated: CASSLSFSGNTIYF.

The chain joins TRBV9 to TRBJ1-2; the D gene is possibly TRBD1 (6 bases). The germline CDR1 and CDR2 sequences are SGDLS and YYNGEE. The V gene lost 0 bases and the J gene lost 5 bases, with 14 bases spanning the gap. The CDR3 runs to 15 residues. Here the CDR3 reads CASSVELGAAYGYTF. CDR3 coding DNA: TGTGCCAGCAGCGTAGAGTTGGGGGCGGCTTATGGCTACACCTTC. Supplemented by reference TRBV9 and TRBJ1-2, the full variable domain reads DSGVTQTPKHLITATGQRVTLRCSPRSGDLSVYWYQQSLDQGLQFLIQYYNGEERAKGNILERFSAQQFPDLHSELNLSSLELGDSALYFCASSVELGAAYGYTFGSGTRLTVV.

This clone was picked up one time. The chain couples TRBV5-5 to TRBJ2-2; perhaps TRBD2 as D (6 bases). Germline CDR1 reads SGHKS; CDR2 reads YYEKEE (reference sequence). The V end lost 4 bases, the J end lost 0 bases, and 13 bases lay between the germline ends. The CDR3 totals 16 residues. CDR3 nucleotides: TGTGCCAGCAGCCTGGATCGGGGGACGAACACCGGGGAGCTGTTTTTT. It is translated as CASSLDRGTNTGELFF.

Only a few counts were recorded for this clone. This chain links TRBV7-9 with TRBJ2-1; D gene uncertain. The CDR3 is 12 amino acids. Germline-derived CDR1 and CDR2 are SEHNR and FQNEAQ (reference sequence). The germline V and J ends were trimmed by 5 bases and 9 bases, with 11 bases remaining between them. CDR3 region: CASSIDFREQFF. The CDR3 DNA sequence: TGTGCCAGCAGCATAGACTTTCGTGAGCAGTTCTTC.

This rearrangement joins TRBV18 to TRBJ1-3; D is ambiguous. Trimming pared 6 bases from V and 0 bases from J, leaving 12 bases between. This CDR3 contains 15 residues. The germline CDR1 and CDR2 sequences are KGHSH and LQKENI. CDR3 DNA sequence: TGTGCCAGCTCTCCGGACTCCAACTCTGGAAACACCATATATTTT. This gives the protein CASSPDSNSGNTIYF.

In this sample, this clone turned up a few times. The chain has TRBV10-3 and TRBJ1-6; tentative D call: TRBD1 (6 bases). V lost 10 bases and J 5 bases, leaving 12 bases between the germline ends. The CDR3 loop spans 13 amino acids. Germline lookup yields CDR1 ENHRY and CDR2 SYGVKD. CDR3 residues: CATGRTDNSPLHF. CDR3 coding DNA: TGTGCCACGGGACGGACAGATAATTCACCCCTCCACTTT.

This chain joins TRBV4-1 and TRBJ2-5; D unresolved. CDR3 length: 15 residues. V shed 0 bases and J shed 6 bases, with 14 bases lying between them. In germline, CDR1 is MGHRA, CDR2 YSYEKL. CDR3 DNA: TGCGCCAGCAGCCAAGAAAACCACGGGCGACAGACCCAGTACTTC. It specifies CASSQENHGRQTQYF.

The chain couples TRBV5-1 to TRBJ2-3; D uncertain. V gave up 4 bases and J gave up 7 bases, with 10 bases separating them. The CDR3 is made up of 12 amino acids. In germline, CDR1 is SGHRS, CDR2 YFSETQ. DNA for the CDR3: TGCGCCAGCAGCCAGGTCGCAAATACGCAGTATTTT. This gives the protein CASSQVANTQYF.

This clone has just a few counts. The gene calls are TRBV4-3 and TRBJ2-2; possibly TRBD2 for D (6 bases). The V end lost 8 bases, the J end lost 7 bases, and 20 bases lay between the germline ends. Germline V gene data show CDR1 as LGHNA and CDR2 as YSLEER. This CDR3 contains 15 residues. The chain's CDR3 is CASSSTAGRVGELFF. The CDR3 DNA is TGCGCCAGCTCCTCGACAGCGGGCAGGGTCGGGGAGCTGTTTTTT.

The chain has TRBV5-1 and TRBJ2-7; 12 bases line up with TRBD2. The CDR3 has 17 amino acids. J lost 3 bases, V lost 7 bases, and 14 bases had no gene match. The V gene's germline CDR1 is SGHRS and CDR2 YFSETQ. The CDR3 loop is CASGSRPVLAGGYEQYF. The CDR3 nucleotides read TGCGCCAGCGGATCGCGCCCCGTACTAGCGGGAGGCTACGAGCAGTACTTC.

This chain connects TRBV19 to TRBJ1-2; D gene ambiguous. Germline CDR1 LNHDA, CDR2 SQIVND (reference sequence). The CDR3 runs to 16 residues. V lost 4 bases, J lost 3 bases, and 18 bases lay in between. The CDR3 protein is CASSKAGVSGDYGYTF. The CDR3 nucleotides read TGTGCCAGTAGTAAGGCAGGCGTTTCGGGAGACTATGGCTACACCTTC.

This clone was observed many times. The chain employs TRBV5-5 and TRBJ1-4, with D hard to call. Germline V gene lookup returns CDR1 SGHKS and CDR2 YYEKEE (reference sequence). The CDR3 is 16 residues long. V lost 0 bases to trimming and J lost 0 bases, with 9 bases between them. The CDR3 region is CASSLDNGATNEKLFF. The CDR3 DNA is TGTGCCAGCAGCTTGGATAATGGAGCAACTAATGAAAAACTGTTTTTT.